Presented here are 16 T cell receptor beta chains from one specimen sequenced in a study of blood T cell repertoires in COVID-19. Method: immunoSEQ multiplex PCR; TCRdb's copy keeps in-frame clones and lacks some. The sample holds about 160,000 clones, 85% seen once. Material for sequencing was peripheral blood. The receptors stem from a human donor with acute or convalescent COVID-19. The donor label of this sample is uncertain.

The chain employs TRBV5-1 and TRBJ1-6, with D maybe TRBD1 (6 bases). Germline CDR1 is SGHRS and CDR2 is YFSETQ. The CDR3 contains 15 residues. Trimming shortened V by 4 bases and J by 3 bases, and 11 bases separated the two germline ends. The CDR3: CASSGTGIYNSPLHF. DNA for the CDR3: TGCGCCAGCAGCGGAACAGGGATCTATAATTCACCCCTCCACTTT.

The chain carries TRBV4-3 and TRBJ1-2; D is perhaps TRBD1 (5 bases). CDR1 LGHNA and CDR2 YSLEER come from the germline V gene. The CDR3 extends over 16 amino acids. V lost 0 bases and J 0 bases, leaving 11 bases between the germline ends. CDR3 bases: TGCGCCAGCAGCCAAGATGCACAGGCCGCTAACTATGGCTACACCTTC. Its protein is CASSQDAQAANYGYTF.

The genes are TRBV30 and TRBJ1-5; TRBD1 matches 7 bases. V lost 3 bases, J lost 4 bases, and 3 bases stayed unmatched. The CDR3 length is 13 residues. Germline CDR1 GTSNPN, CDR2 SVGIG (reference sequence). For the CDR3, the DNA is TGTGCCTGGAGCACAGGGGATAATCAGCCCCAGCATTTT. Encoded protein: CAWSTGDNQPQHF.

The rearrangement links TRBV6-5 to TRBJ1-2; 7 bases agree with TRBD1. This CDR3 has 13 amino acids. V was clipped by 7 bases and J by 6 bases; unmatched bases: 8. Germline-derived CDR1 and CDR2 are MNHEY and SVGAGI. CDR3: CASTPTGFDGYTF. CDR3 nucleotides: TGTGCCAGCACCCCGACAGGGTTTGATGGCTACACCTTC.

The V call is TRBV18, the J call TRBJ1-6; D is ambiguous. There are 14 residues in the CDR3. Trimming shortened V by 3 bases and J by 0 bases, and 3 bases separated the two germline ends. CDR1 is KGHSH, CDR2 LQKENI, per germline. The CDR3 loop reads CASSPSSYNSPLHF. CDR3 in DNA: TGTGCCAGCTCACCGAGCTCCTATAATTCACCCCTCCACTTT.

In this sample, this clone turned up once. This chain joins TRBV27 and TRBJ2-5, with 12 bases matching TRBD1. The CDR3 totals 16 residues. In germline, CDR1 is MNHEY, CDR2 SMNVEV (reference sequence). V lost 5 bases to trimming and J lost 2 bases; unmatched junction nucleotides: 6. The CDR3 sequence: CASSPGTGGTQETQYF. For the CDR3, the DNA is TGTGCCAGCAGTCCCGGGACAGGGGGCACTCAAGAGACCCAGTACTTC.

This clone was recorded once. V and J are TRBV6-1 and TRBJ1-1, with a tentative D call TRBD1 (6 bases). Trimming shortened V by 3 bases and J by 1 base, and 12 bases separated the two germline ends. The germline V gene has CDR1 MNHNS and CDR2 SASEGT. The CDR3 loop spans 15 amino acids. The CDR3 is CASSDRQVTNTEAFF. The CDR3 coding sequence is TGTGCCAGCAGTGACAGACAGGTAACGAACACTGAAGCTTTCTTT.

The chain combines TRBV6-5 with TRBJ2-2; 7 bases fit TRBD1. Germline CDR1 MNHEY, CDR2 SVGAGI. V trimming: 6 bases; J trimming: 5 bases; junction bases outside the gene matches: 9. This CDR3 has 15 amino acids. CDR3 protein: CASSVTGAETGELFF. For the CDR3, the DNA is TGTGCCAGCAGCGTTACAGGGGCTGAGACCGGGGAGCTGTTTTTT.

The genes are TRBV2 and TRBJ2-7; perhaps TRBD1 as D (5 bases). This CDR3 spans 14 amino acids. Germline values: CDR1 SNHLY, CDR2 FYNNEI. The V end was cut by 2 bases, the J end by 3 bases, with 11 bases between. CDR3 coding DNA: TGTGCCAGCAGTGAACAGGGCGAAGGCTACGAGCAGTACTTC. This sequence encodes CASSEQGEGYEQYF.

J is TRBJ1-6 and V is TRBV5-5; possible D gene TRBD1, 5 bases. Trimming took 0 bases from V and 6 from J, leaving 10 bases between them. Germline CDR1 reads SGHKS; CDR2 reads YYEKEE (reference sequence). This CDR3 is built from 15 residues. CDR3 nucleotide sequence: TGTGCCAGCAGCTTGGCGGGCCAGGGTAATTCACCCCTCCACTTT. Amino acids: CASSLAGQGNSPLHF. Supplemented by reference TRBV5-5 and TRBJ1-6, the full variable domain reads DAGVTQSPTHLIKTRGQQVTLRCSPISGHKSVSWYQQVLGQGPQFIFQYYEKEERGRGNFPDRFSARQFPNYSSELNVNALLLGDSALYLCASSLAGQGNSPLHFGNGTRLTVT.

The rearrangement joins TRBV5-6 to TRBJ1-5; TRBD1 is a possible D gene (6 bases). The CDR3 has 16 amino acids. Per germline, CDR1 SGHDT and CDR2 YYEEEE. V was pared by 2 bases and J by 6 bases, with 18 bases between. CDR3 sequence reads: CASSFGTAGAGQPQHF. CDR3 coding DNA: TGTGCCAGCAGCTTTGGGACGGCAGGGGCGGGTCAGCCCCAGCATTTT.

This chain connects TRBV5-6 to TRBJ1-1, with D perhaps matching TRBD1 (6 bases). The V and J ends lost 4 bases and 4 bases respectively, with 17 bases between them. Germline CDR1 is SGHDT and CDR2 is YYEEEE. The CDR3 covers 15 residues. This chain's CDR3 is CASSGKQGKGTEAFF. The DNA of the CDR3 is TGTGCCAGCAGCGGGAAACAGGGTAAAGGCACTGAAGCTTTCTTT.

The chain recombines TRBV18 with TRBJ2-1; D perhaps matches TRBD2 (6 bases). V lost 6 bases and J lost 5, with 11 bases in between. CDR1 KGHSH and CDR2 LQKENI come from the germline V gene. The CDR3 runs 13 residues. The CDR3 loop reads CASSGTYDNEQFF. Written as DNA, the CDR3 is TGTGCCAGCTCCGGGACTTACGACAATGAGCAGTTCTTC.

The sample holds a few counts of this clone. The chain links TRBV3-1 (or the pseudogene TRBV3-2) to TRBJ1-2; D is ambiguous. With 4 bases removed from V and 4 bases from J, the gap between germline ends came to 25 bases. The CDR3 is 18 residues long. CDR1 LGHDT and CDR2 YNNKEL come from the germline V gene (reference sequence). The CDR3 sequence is CASSPSELSRGRGYGYTF. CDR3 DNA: TGTGCCAGCAGCCCCTCAGAATTGTCCCGGGGTAGAGGCTATGGCTACACCTTC.

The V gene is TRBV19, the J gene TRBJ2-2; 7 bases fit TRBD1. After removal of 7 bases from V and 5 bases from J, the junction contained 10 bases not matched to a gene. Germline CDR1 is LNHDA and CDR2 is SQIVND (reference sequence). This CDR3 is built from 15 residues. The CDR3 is CASINRGEKTGELFF. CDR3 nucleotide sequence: TGTGCCAGTATCAACAGGGGTGAGAAGACCGGGGAGCTGTTTTTT. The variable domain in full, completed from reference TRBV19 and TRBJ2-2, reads DGGITQSPKYLFRKEGQNVTLSCEQNLNHDAMYWYRQDPGQGLRLIYYSQIVNDFQKGDIAEGYSVSREKKESFPLTVTSAQKNPTAFYLCASINRGEKTGELFFGEGSRLTVL.

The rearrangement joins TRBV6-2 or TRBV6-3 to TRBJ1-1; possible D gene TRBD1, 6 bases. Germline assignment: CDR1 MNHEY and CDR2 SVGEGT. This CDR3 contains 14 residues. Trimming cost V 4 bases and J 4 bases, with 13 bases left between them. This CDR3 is CASSFHRVSTEAFF. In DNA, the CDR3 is TGTGCCAGCAGTTTCCACAGGGTTTCCACTGAAGCTTTCTTT.